The rows below give T cell receptor beta chains drawn from one sample of a study of siplizumab effects on memory and regulatory T cells. This table comes from immunoSEQ multiplex PCR, and its TCRdb copy is limited to in-frame clones, with some not included. The table lists 94,000 or so clones, 93% of them singletons. The specimen was CD8+ T cells sorted from blood. The receptors originated from a human donor in good health. CDR3s include the opening cysteine and the closing phenylalanine or tryptophan. A D gene is named only where the DNA matches it firmly. Clone size is not always given. Where it is, it says once, few, many or a class for expanded clones.

j_call: TRBJ2-2; v_call: TRBV7-6; clone_size: -; d_call: TRBD2; cdr3_nt: TGTGCCAGCAGCAGCCCGGGACTAGCGGGACCAGAAACCGGGGAGCTGTTTTTT; cdr3_aa: CASSSPGLAGPETGELFF
j_call: TRBJ2-7; v_call: TRBV7-9; clone_size: -; d_call: TRBD1; cdr3_nt: TGTGCCAGCAGCCGGGACAGGGAGGTTGGCGAGCAGTACTTC; cdr3_aa: CASSRDREVGEQYF
j_call: TRBJ1-1; v_call: TRBV13; clone_size: -; d_call: -; cdr3_nt: TGTGCCAGCAGCGCCAGTACGCTGGTGGCTGAAGCTTTCTTT; cdr3_aa: CASSASTLVAEAFF
j_call: TRBJ2-6; v_call: TRBV7-9; clone_size: -; d_call: TRBD2; cdr3_nt: TGTGCCAGCAGCTTGACTAGCGGATGGGGGGATGGGGCCAACGTCCTGACTTTC; cdr3_aa: CASSLTSGWGDGANVLTF
j_call: TRBJ1-1; v_call: TRBV30; clone_size: -; d_call: -; cdr3_nt: TGTGCCTGGAGTGTACTCTTGGGGCCGGAGAATACTGAAGCTTTCTTT; cdr3_aa: CAWSVLLGPENTEAFF
j_call: TRBJ1-1; v_call: TRBV7-9; clone_size: -; d_call: -; cdr3_nt: TGTGCCAGCAGCTTAGAGCGACACTTTGCTGAAGCTTTCTTT; cdr3_aa: CASSLERHFAEAFF
j_call: TRBJ2-1; v_call: TRBV2; clone_size: once; d_call: -; cdr3_nt: TGTGCCAGCAGTGAATATAAAAGCTATGAGCAGTTCTTC; cdr3_aa: CASSEYKSYEQFF
j_call: TRBJ1-2; v_call: TRBV6-6; clone_size: -; d_call: TRBD1; cdr3_nt: TGTGCCAGCTCCCAGGGGGGTGGCTACACCTTC; cdr3_aa: CASSQGGGYTF
j_call: TRBJ2-3; v_call: TRBV11-3; clone_size: -; d_call: -; cdr3_nt: TGTGCCAGCAGCCCGCACCCCCTGTCCGATACGCAGTATTTT; cdr3_aa: CASSPHPLSDTQYF
j_call: TRBJ2-5; v_call: TRBV11-3; clone_size: -; d_call: TRBD2; cdr3_nt: TGTGCCAGCAGCTTGACCGGGACTAGCGGTCGGTGGGAGACCCAGTACTTC; cdr3_aa: CASSLTGTSGRWETQYF
j_call: TRBJ2-1; v_call: TRBV2; clone_size: -; d_call: TRBD1; cdr3_nt: TGTGCCACCTTCGACGAGGGGGCCGGTAATGAGCAGTTCTTC; cdr3_aa: CATFDEGAGNEQFF
j_call: TRBJ2-7; v_call: TRBV28; clone_size: -; d_call: -; cdr3_nt: TGTGCCAGCAGCACAGCCGGGGACTCCTACGAGCAGTACTTC; cdr3_aa: CASSTAGDSYEQYF
j_call: TRBJ2-1; v_call: TRBV2; clone_size: once; d_call: -; cdr3_nt: TGTGCCAGCAGTGCGTGGGACTCTTACAATGAGCAGTTCTTC; cdr3_aa: CASSAWDSYNEQFF
j_call: TRBJ2-5; v_call: TRBV5-6; clone_size: -; d_call: -; cdr3_nt: TGTGCCAGCAGCTGGGGCGGGCAGGAAGAGACCCAGTACTTC; cdr3_aa: CASSWGGQEETQYF
j_call: TRBJ2-7; v_call: TRBV4-1; clone_size: -; d_call: -; cdr3_nt: TGCGCCAGCAGCCAAGATCCAGGGGGGAACTACGAGCAGTACTTC; cdr3_aa: CASSQDPGGNYEQYF
j_call: TRBJ1-3; v_call: TRBV7-7; clone_size: -; d_call: -; cdr3_nt: TGTGCTAGCAGCTTAAGGGGGGCGCAAAACACCATATATTTT; cdr3_aa: CASSLRGAQNTIYF
j_call: TRBJ1-1; v_call: TRBV19; clone_size: -; d_call: -; cdr3_nt: TGTGCCAGTAGTATAGGCCGGGGATTGAACACTGAAGCTTTCTTT; cdr3_aa: CASSIGRGLNTEAFF
j_call: TRBJ1-4; v_call: TRBV5-6; clone_size: -; d_call: -; cdr3_nt: TGTGCCAGCAGCCCCGCCGTTTTTGCAACTAATGAAAAACTGTTTTTT; cdr3_aa: CASSPAVFATNEKLFF
j_call: TRBJ2-2; v_call: TRBV29-1; clone_size: -; d_call: TRBD1; cdr3_nt: TGCAGCGTGGGACAGGGCACCGGGGAGCTGTTTTTT; cdr3_aa: CSVGQGTGELFF
j_call: TRBJ2-1; v_call: TRBV19; clone_size: -; d_call: -; cdr3_nt: TGTGCCAGTAGTAACCACGTTAGCTCCTACAATGAGCAGTTCTTC; cdr3_aa: CASSNHVSSYNEQFF
j_call: TRBJ2-1; v_call: TRBV7-9; clone_size: -; d_call: -; cdr3_nt: TGTGCCAGCAGCTATGAATGGGGTGGCGACTACAATGAGCAGTTCTTC; cdr3_aa: CASSYEWGGDYNEQFF
j_call: TRBJ2-7; v_call: TRBV7-9; clone_size: once; d_call: -; cdr3_nt: TGTGCCAGCAGCCTGAGCTCCTACGAGCAGTACTTC; cdr3_aa: CASSLSSYEQYF
j_call: TRBJ1-3; v_call: TRBV11-2; clone_size: -; d_call: -; cdr3_nt: TGTGCCAGCAGCTTTACAGGGTCTGGAAACACCATATATTTT; cdr3_aa: CASSFTGSGNTIYF
j_call: TRBJ1-5; v_call: TRBV21-1; clone_size: -; d_call: -; cdr3_nt: TGTGCCAGCAGCAATCGGACAGTGTTTTGCAATCAGCCCCAGCATTTT; cdr3_aa: CASSNRTVFCNQPQHF
j_call: TRBJ2-7; v_call: TRBV12-5; clone_size: -; d_call: TRBD2; cdr3_nt: TGTGCTAGTGGTTTGGGAGCGGGGTGGAGCTACGAGCAGTACTTC; cdr3_aa: CASGLGAGWSYEQYF
j_call: TRBJ2-1; v_call: TRBV7-2; clone_size: -; d_call: TRBD2; cdr3_nt: TGTGCCAGCAGCCCCCGTGAGATAGCGGGAAGCTCCTACAATGAGCAGTTCTTC; cdr3_aa: CASSPREIAGSSYNEQFF
j_call: TRBJ2-3; v_call: TRBV7-9; clone_size: -; d_call: TRBD2; cdr3_nt: TGTGCCAGCCTCAGGGGGACTAGCGGCACAGATACGCAGTATTTT; cdr3_aa: CASLRGTSGTDTQYF
j_call: TRBJ1-2; v_call: TRBV19; clone_size: -; d_call: -; cdr3_nt: TGTGCCAGTAGTAGTATGGGGTATGGCTACACCTTC; cdr3_aa: CASSSMGYGYTF
j_call: TRBJ2-3; v_call: TRBV2; clone_size: -; d_call: -; cdr3_nt: TGTGCCAGCAGTGAAGTGGTCGAATTTAGCACAGATACGCAGTATTTT; cdr3_aa: CASSEVVEFSTDTQYF
j_call: TRBJ2-1; v_call: TRBV30; clone_size: once; d_call: -; cdr3_nt: TGTGCCTGCCGAGAAGGGGCAGGGGAGAGCAATGAGCAGTTCTTC; cdr3_aa: CACREGAGESNEQFF
j_call: TRBJ1-4; v_call: TRBV6-6; clone_size: -; d_call: TRBD1; cdr3_nt: TGTGCCAGCAGCCAGACAGGGGAAGGGTTGTTTTTT; cdr3_aa: CASSQTGEGLFF
j_call: TRBJ1-2; v_call: TRBV13; clone_size: -; d_call: TRBD1; cdr3_nt: TGTGCCAGCAGTTCCTCGACAGGGGGCCATGGCTACACCTTC; cdr3_aa: CASSSSTGGHGYTF
j_call: TRBJ2-7; v_call: TRBV4-1; clone_size: -; d_call: -; cdr3_nt: TGCGCCAGCAGCCAAGTGGGTGCGGACGAGCAGTACTTC; cdr3_aa: CASSQVGADEQYF
j_call: TRBJ1-2; v_call: TRBV5-6; clone_size: -; d_call: -; cdr3_nt: TGTGCCAGCAGTTCCGAAGAAACCAAGGGGTTTCATGGCTACACCTTC; cdr3_aa: CASSSEETKGFHGYTF
j_call: TRBJ1-1; v_call: TRBV9; clone_size: -; d_call: -; cdr3_nt: TGTGCCAGCAGCGTTCTCTCGCAGGTGAACACTGAAGCTTTCTTT; cdr3_aa: CASSVLSQVNTEAFF
j_call: TRBJ2-7; v_call: TRBV6-1; clone_size: -; d_call: -; cdr3_nt: TGTGCCAGCAGTGAACTAATCGGGAGATTCTACGAGCAGTACTTC; cdr3_aa: CASSELIGRFYEQYF